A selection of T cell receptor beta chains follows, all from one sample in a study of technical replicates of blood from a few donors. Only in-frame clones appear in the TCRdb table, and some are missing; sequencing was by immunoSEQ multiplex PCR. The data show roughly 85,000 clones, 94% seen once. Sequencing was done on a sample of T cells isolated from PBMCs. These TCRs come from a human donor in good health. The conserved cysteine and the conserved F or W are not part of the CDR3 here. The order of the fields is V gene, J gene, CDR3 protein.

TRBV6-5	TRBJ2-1	ASSYGGVQINEQF
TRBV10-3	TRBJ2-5	AISEGTGGASTQY
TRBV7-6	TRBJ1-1	ASSLVVGVRTEAF
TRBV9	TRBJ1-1	ASSVQVSDTEAF
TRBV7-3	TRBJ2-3	ASSLLRGDTQY
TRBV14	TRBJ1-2	ASTNRDRANYGYT
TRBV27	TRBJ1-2	ASSPTGGYGYT
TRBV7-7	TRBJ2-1	ASSLGGGAYNEQF
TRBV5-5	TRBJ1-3	ASSFKGLATGNTIY
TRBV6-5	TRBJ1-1	ASSYSNQGNTEAF
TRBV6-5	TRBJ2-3	ASSQGDLQY
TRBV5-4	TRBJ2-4	ASSLEGGDIQY
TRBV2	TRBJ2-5	ASSERLAIREETQY
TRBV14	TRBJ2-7	ASSQDRDSGGEQY
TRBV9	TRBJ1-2	ASSATGHRNNYGYT
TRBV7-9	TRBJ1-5	ASSLNRDNQPQH
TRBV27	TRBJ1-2	ASKERFEAGYT
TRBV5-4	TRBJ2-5	ASSLAGTSKETQY
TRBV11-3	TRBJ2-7	ASSLKGSSYEQY
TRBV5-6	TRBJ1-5	ASSLSRGQPQH
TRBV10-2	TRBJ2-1	ASTPGGGSEQF
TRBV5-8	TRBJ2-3	ASSLLTGSSDTQY
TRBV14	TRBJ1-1	ASSQEYEAF
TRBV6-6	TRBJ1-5	ASSYEGWQPQH
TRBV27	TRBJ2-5	ASSPNSPEETQY
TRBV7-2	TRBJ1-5	ASSLLGAEVNQPQH
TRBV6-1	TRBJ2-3	ASSEVYWKREPTDTQY
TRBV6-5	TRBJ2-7	ASSRTGYEQY
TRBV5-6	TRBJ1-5	ASSQGQFQPQH
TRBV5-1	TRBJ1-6	ASSLLRESPLH
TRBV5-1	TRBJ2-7	ASRWDSSYEQY
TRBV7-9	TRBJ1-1	ASSGRTGRNTEAF
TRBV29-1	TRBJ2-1	SVVWREGNEQF
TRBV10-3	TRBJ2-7	AISELPSGGYEQY
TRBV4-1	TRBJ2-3	ASSGRTSGGSTDTQY
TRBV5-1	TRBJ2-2	ASSLGYRGRTGELF
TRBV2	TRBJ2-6	ASVRSSGANVLT
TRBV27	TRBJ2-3	ASSSRGPDVYTQY
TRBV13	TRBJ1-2	ASSLGRQGNYGYT
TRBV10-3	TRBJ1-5	AISESEGNQPQH
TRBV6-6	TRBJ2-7	ASSYRRDRASYEQY
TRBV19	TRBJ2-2	ASKVRGQYTGELF
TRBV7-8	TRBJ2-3	ASSPPPSPPRVTQY